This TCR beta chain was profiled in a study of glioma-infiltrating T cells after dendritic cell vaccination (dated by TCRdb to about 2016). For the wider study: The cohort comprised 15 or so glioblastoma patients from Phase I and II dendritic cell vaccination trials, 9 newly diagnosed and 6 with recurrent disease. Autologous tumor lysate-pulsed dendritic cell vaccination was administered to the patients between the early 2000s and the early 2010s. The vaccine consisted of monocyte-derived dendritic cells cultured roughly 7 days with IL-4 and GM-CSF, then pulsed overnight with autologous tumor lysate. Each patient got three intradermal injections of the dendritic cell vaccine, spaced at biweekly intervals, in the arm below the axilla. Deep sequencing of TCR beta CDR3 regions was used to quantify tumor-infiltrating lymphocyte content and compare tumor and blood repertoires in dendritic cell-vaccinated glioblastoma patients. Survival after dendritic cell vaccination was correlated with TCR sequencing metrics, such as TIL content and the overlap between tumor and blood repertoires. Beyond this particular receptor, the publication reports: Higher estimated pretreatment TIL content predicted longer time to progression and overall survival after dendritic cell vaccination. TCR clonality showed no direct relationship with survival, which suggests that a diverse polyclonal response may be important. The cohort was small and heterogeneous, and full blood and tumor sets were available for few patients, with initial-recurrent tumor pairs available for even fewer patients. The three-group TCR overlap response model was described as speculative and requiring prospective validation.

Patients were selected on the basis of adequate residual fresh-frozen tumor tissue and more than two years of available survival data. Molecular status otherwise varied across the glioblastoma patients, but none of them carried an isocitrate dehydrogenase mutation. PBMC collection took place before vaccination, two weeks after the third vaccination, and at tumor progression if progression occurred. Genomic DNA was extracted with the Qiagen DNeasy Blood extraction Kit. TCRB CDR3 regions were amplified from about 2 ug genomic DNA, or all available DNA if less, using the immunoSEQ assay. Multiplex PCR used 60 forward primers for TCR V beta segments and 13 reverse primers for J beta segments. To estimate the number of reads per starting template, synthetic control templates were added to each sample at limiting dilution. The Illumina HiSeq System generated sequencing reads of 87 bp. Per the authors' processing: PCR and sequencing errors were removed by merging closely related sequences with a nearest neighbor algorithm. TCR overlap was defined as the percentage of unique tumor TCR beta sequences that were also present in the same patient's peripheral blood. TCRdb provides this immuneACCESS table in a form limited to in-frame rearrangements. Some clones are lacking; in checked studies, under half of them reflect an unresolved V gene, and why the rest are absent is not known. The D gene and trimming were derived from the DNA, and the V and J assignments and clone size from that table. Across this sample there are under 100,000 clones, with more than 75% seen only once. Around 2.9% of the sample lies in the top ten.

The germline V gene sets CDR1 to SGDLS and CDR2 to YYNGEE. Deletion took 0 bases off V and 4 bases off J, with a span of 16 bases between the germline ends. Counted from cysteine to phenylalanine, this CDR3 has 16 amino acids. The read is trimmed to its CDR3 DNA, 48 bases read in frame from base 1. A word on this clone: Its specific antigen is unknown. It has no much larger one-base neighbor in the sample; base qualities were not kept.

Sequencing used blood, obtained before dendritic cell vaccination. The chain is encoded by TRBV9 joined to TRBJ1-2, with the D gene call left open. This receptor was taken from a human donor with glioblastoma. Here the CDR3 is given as CASSVAPAVRSYGYTF. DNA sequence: TGTGCCAGCAGCGTAGCACCCGCGGTCAGATCCTATGGCTACACCTTC.